This entry lists 26 T cell receptor beta chains sequenced from one sample in a study of T-cell memory formation after mild COVID-19. TCRdb reanalysed the 5' RACE reads using MiXCR and keeps one entry per CDR3 protein. The data show about 250,000 distinct CDR3 sequences, 15% seen once. The sequenced material came from PBMCs or a T cell subset sorted from them (not recorded which). These receptors were collected from an adult woman who had mild COVID-19 (a few samples of this study predate the infection). Cell type and time point are not known.

The V and J genes are TRBV5-5 and TRBJ2-7; D ambiguous. This CDR3 comprises 14 residues. Germline CDR1 SGHKS, CDR2 YYEKEE (reference sequence). The ends were cut back, 0 bases at V and 0 bases at J, with 7 bases in the middle. The CDR3, as DNA: TGTGCCAGCAGCTTGGGGTTTGTCTCCTACGAGCAGTACTTC. It encodes CASSLGFVSYEQYF.

The chain combines TRBV6-5 with TRBJ1-1; D uncertain. Germline CDR1 MNHEY, CDR2 SVGAGI. V shed 2 bases and J shed 1 base, with 8 bases lying between them. The CDR3 runs 14 residues. CDR3 nucleotide sequence: TGTGCCAGCAGTTACGGACCAAAGAACACTGAAGCTTTCTTT. Translated: CASSYGPKNTEAFF.

This chain joins TRBV20-1 and TRBJ2-1, with 8 bases identical to TRBD1. Germline CDR1 reads DFQATT; CDR2 reads SNEGSKA (reference sequence). The CDR3 runs to 13 residues. Trimming at V came to 5 bases and at J to 7 bases, leaving 7 bases not matched to a gene. The CDR3 loop reads CSASRDRRNEQFF. The CDR3 nucleotides are TGCAGTGCTTCCCGGGACAGGAGGAATGAGCAGTTCTTC.

The chain uses TRBV19 and TRBJ1-5; D is uncertain. V dropped 7 bases and J dropped 0 bases, with 13 bases sitting between them. The germline V gene encodes CDR1 LNHDA and CDR2 SQIVND (reference sequence). The CDR3 is 15 residues long. Here the CDR3 reads CASIPGTPSNQPQHF. The CDR3 coding sequence is TGTGCCAGTATCCCGGGAACACCTAGCAATCAGCCCCAGCATTTT. The full variable domain, in which reference TRBV19 and TRBJ1-5 provide the parts outside the CDR3, is DGGITQSPKYLFRKEGQNVTLSCEQNLNHDAMYWYRQDPGQGLRLIYYSQIVNDFQKGDIAEGYSVSREKKESFPLTVTSAQKNPTAFYLCASIPGTPSNQPQHFGDGTRLSIL.

V usage is TRBV6-6 and J usage is TRBJ2-2; D unresolved. The CDR3 spans 16 residues. The germline V and J ends were trimmed by 0 bases and 0 bases, with 8 bases remaining between them. CDR1 is MNHNY and CDR2 is SVGAGI in the germline V gene (reference sequence). In DNA, the CDR3 is TGTGCCAGCAGTTACTCGCTAGAGGCGAACACCGGGGAGCTGTTTTTT. Protein sequence: CASSYSLEANTGELFF.

Many counts were recorded for this clonotype. V and J are TRBV6-1 and TRBJ2-2, with D tentatively TRBD1 (5 bases). Germline CDR1 MNHNS, CDR2 SASEGT. Trimming cost V 4 bases and J 0 bases, with 6 bases left between them. The CDR3 extends over 14 amino acids. CDR3 loop: CASSATANTGELFF. CDR3 coding DNA: TGTGCCAGCAGTGCGACAGCGAACACCGGGGAGCTGTTTTTT.

This clonotype turned up a few times. The gene calls are TRBV5-1 and TRBJ1-1; D is possibly TRBD1 (5 bases). The V gene's germline CDR1 is SGHRS and CDR2 YFSETQ. This CDR3 has 13 residues. Between the trimmed V and J ends, which lost 0 bases and 2 bases, there was a span of 5 bases. CDR3: CASSLGDNTEAFF. The DNA of the CDR3 is TGCGCCAGCAGCTTGGGGGACAACACTGAAGCTTTCTTT.

This clonotype was found a few times. J is TRBJ1-2 and V is TRBV2; D possibly corresponds to TRBD1 (6 bases). The CDR3 runs 11 residues. Germline-derived CDR1 and CDR2 are SNHLY and FYNNEI. V lost 6 bases and J 10 bases, leaving 12 bases between the germline ends. The CDR3 coding sequence is TGTGCCAGCAGCCCCAGGGGACTCTACACCTTC. Its translation is CASSPRGLYTF.

The chain uses TRBV30 and TRBJ2-1; 8 bases line up with TRBD2. Germline V gene sequence: CDR1 GTSNPN, CDR2 SVGIG (reference sequence). With V trimmed by 4 bases and J by 6 bases, 14 bases remained unmatched. The CDR3 extends over 16 amino acids. CDR3 DNA: TGTGCCTGGACCCACTCCCGACTAGCGTTTAGCAATGAGCAGTTCTTC. This gives the protein CAWTHSRLAFSNEQFF.

This clonotype was counted ten times or more. This chain links TRBV12-3 or TRBV12-4 with TRBJ1-6, with unresolved D. CDR3 length: 15 residues. Trimming left V 3 bases short and J 0 bases short, with 6 bases between. The CDR3 region is CASSLQRSYNSPLHF. CDR3 DNA sequence: TGTGCCAGCAGTTTGCAGCGCTCCTATAATTCACCCCTCCACTTT.

The gene calls are TRBV28 and TRBJ2-7; TRBD2 might be the D (6 bases). Trimming left V 3 bases short and J 2 bases short, with 20 bases between. The CDR3 is 17 amino acids. Germline loops: CDR1 MDHEN, CDR2 SYDVKM. CDR3 in DNA: TGTGCCAGCAGTTTGGGACTCCCAAGCGGGCCAACCTACGAGCAGTACTTC. Its translation: CASSLGLPSGPTYEQYF.

This clonotype was recorded a few times. In DNA form, the CDR3 reads TGTGCCACTCAGTTACGGGCCGGGGCGACCAACACTGAAGCTTTCTTT. This sequence encodes CATQLRAGATNTEAFF. This chain uses TRBV6-5 with TRBJ1-1; a weak D match, TRBD1 (5 bases). CDR3 size: 16 residues. Looked up from germline, CDR1 is MNHEY and CDR2 is SVGAGI. V gave up 10 bases and J gave up 2 bases, with 23 bases separating them.

The chain employs TRBV4-2 and TRBJ1-6; D is ambiguous. The V gene lost 0 bases and the J gene lost 9 bases, with 9 bases spanning the gap. The CDR3 length is 14 residues. Germline V gene lookup returns CDR1 LGHNA and CDR2 YNFKEQ. CDR3 region: CASSQDTEISPLHF. CDR3 coding DNA: TGTGCCAGCAGCCAAGATACCGAAATTTCACCCCTCCACTTT.

The chain carries TRBV24-1 and TRBJ1-1; 8 bases are a match to TRBD1. Trimming took 4 bases from V and 5 from J; bases not matched to a gene: 5. CDR3 length equals 14 residues. CDR1 KGHDR and CDR2 SFDVKD come from the germline V gene. CDR3 in amino acids: CATSDRTGRTEAFF. CDR3 bases: TGTGCCACCAGTGACCGGACAGGGCGGACTGAAGCTTTCTTT.

CDR3 residues: CASSRSGPDQETQYF. In nucleotides, the CDR3 is TGTGCCAGCAGCCGCTCCGGGCCAGATCAAGAGACCCAGTACTTC. The rearrangement links TRBV7-9 to TRBJ2-5; D call uncertain. The CDR3 sequence is 15 residues long. In germline, CDR1 is SEHNR, CDR2 FQNEAQ (reference sequence). The ends were cut back, 5 bases at V and 2 bases at J, with 15 bases in the middle. The complete variable domain, with remaining parts taken from reference TRBV7-9 and TRBJ2-5, reads DTGVSQNPRHKITKRGQNVTFRCDPISEHNRLYWYRQTLGQGPEFLTYFQNEAQLEKSRLLSDRFSAERPKGSFSTLEIQRTEQGDSAMYLCASSRSGPDQETQYFGPGTRLLVL.

This clonotype showed up just a few times. The rearrangement joins TRBV3-1 to TRBJ2-5; TRBD2 matches 8 bases. V shed 8 bases and J 4 bases; nucleotides not matched to a gene: 9. Per germline, CDR1 LGHDT and CDR2 YNNKEL (reference sequence). The CDR3 totals 14 residues. The CDR3: CASSIAGGRETQYF. Written as DNA, the CDR3 is TGTGCCAGCTCAATTGCGGGGGGTCGAGAGACCCAGTACTTC.

This clonotype was seen at least ten times. This chain's CDR3 is CASSYWRAAYNEQFF. The CDR3 DNA is TGTGCCAGCAGTTACTGGCGGGCAGCGTACAATGAGCAGTTCTTC. V and J are TRBV6-5 and TRBJ2-1; D is perhaps TRBD2 (5 bases). The CDR3 spans 15 residues. The V gene's germline CDR1 is MNHEY and CDR2 SVGAGI. With 1 base removed from V and 4 bases from J, the gap between germline ends came to 11 bases.

The V and J genes are TRBV20-1 and TRBJ2-3; D may be TRBD2 (7 bases). The germline V and J ends were trimmed by 6 bases and 1 base, with 23 bases remaining between them. Germline CDR1 DFQATT, CDR2 SNEGSKA (reference sequence). This CDR3 has 17 amino acids. The CDR3 region is CSAADPRGAEGTDTQYF. The CDR3 region has the DNA TGCAGTGCAGCCGACCCCCGGGGGGCCGAGGGCACAGATACGCAGTATTTT.

As concerns this clonotype: The junction shows a germline mismatch at one end, possibly a read error. The V and J genes are TRBV3-1 and TRBJ2-6; possibly TRBD1 for D (6 bases). This CDR3 contains 17 residues. The germline V gene encodes CDR1 LGHDT and CDR2 YNNKEL (reference sequence). This chain's CDR3 is CTSSQGWGASGANVLTF. The CDR3, as DNA: TGTACCAGTTCACAGGGATGGGGAGCCTCCGGGGCCAACGTCCTGACTTTC.

The rearrangement joins TRBV19 to TRBJ1-1, with D tentatively TRBD1 (6 bases). The CDR3 sequence is 15 residues long. The V gene's germline CDR1 is LNHDA and CDR2 SQIVND (reference sequence). The V and J ends lost 5 bases and 2 bases respectively, with 15 bases between them. As DNA, the CDR3 is TGTGCCAGTAGTTCGCCGTCAGGGGCTAACACTGAAGCTTTCTTT. It yields the protein CASSSPSGANTEAFF.

The rearrangement links TRBV5-6 to TRBJ2-7, with D possibly called TRBD1 or TRBD2 (6 bases each). Germline V gene sequence: CDR1 SGHDT, CDR2 YYEEEE. Trimming pared 5 bases from V and 0 bases from J, leaving 12 bases between. The CDR3 is 14 amino acids. The CDR3 protein is CASRSTGASYEQYF. The CDR3 DNA is TGTGCCAGCAGGTCGACGGGGGCCTCCTACGAGCAGTACTTC. The full variable domain, completed using reference TRBV5-6 and TRBJ2-7, is DAGVTQSPTHLIKTRGQQVTLRCSPKSGHDTVSWYQQALGQGPQFIFQYYEEEERQRGNFPDRFSGHQFPNYSSELNVNALLLGDSALYLCASRSTGASYEQYFGPGTRLTVT.

This clonotype was detected a few times. The V call is TRBV4-1, the J call TRBJ2-6, with 8 bases aligning to TRBD1. CDR1 MGHRA and CDR2 YSYEKL come from the germline V gene. The junction had 11 bases not matched to a gene; V was cut back by 1 base and J by 0 bases. The CDR3 runs 20 residues. DNA for the CDR3: TGCGCCAGCAGCCAAGGATTCTGGACAGGGTACACCTCTGGGGCCAACGTCCTGACTTTC. Encoded protein: CASSQGFWTGYTSGANVLTF.

This sequence joins TRBV9 and TRBJ2-2; no definite D call. Germline values: CDR1 SGDLS, CDR2 YYNGEE. V shed 0 bases and J shed 5 bases, with 2 bases lying between them. This CDR3 spans 12 amino acids. The DNA for the CDR3 is TGTGCCAGCAGCGTAGTAACCGGGGAGCTGTTTTTT. Amino acids: CASSVVTGELFF.

The chain has TRBV24-1 and TRBJ2-1; tentative D call: TRBD2 (6 bases). Trimming shortened V by 4 bases and J by 0 bases, and 15 bases separated the two germline ends. The CDR3 covers 17 residues. Germline V gene data show CDR1 as KGHDR and CDR2 as SFDVKD. CDR3 region: CATSEGGVPSSYNEQFF. CDR3 nucleotides: TGTGCCACCAGTGAGGGGGGAGTGCCGAGCTCCTACAATGAGCAGTTCTTC.

The table lists this clonotype with a few counts. The V and J genes are TRBV7-9 and TRBJ2-3, with D perhaps matching TRBD2 (5 bases). Trimming pared 5 bases from V and 3 bases from J, leaving 15 bases between. The CDR3 has 15 amino acids. Germline V gene sequence: CDR1 SEHNR, CDR2 FQNEAQ (reference sequence). CDR3 loop: CASSRGLRLTDTQYF. The CDR3 nucleotides are TGTGCCAGCAGCCGAGGACTGAGGTTGACAGATACGCAGTATTTT.

The chain links TRBV5-1 to TRBJ2-7; 7 nucleotides line up with TRBD1. The V gene's germline CDR1 is SGHRS and CDR2 YFSETQ. With V trimmed by 3 bases and J by 3 bases, 9 bases remained unmatched. The CDR3 spans 15 residues. The CDR3 DNA sequence: TGCGCCAGCAGCTCAGGCTCGGCAGGGGGCTACGAGCAGTACTTC. This encodes CASSSGSAGGYEQYF.